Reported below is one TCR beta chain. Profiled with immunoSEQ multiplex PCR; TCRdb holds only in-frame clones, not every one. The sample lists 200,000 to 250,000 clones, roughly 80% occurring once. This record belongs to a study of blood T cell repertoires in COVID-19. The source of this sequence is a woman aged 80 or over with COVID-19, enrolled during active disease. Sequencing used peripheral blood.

The CDR3 region is CASSLAQGSGYTF. In DNA form, the CDR3 reads TGTGCCAGCAGCTTGGCACAGGGCAGTGGCTACACCTTC. The gene calls are TRBV5-6 and TRBJ1-2; tentatively, D is TRBD1 (6 bases). V was pared by 0 bases and J by 7 bases, with 10 bases between. This CDR3 contains 13 residues. Germline V lookup: CDR1 SGHDT, CDR2 YYEEEE.